These 17 T cell receptor beta chains were sequenced from one sample in a study of T cell responses to AZD1222 COVID-19 vaccine. The assay was immunoSEQ multiplex PCR, and TCRdb's table has in-frame clones only and misses some. The sample comprises some 170,000 clones, about 89% of which are singletons, and approximately 1.8% rests with the top ten. This specimen was peripheral blood, taken on day 0 of AZD1222 vaccination. The receptors shown here come from an adult in good health.

The chain carries TRBV28 and TRBJ1-2; D ambiguous. The germline V and J ends were trimmed by 7 bases and 2 bases, with 14 bases remaining between them. Germline lookup yields CDR1 MDHEN and CDR2 SYDVKM. This CDR3 is 14 amino acids long. The CDR3 is CASTRPYGNYGYTF. The CDR3 DNA sequence: TGTGCCAGCACTCGGCCTTACGGAAACTATGGCTACACCTTC.

The chain employs TRBV30 and TRBJ2-5, with D perhaps matching TRBD2 (5 bases). The CDR3 runs 13 residues. Per germline, CDR1 GTSNPN and CDR2 SVGIG (reference sequence). With 4 bases removed from V and 2 bases from J, the gap between germline ends came to 11 bases. Here the CDR3 reads CAWNRRLQETQYF. The CDR3 bases are TGTGCCTGGAATCGTCGACTACAAGAGACCCAGTACTTC.

This chain uses TRBV6-1 with TRBJ1-2; no definite D call. CDR1 and CDR2 from the germline V gene are MNHNS and SASEGT. The ends were cut back, 2 bases at V and 3 bases at J, with 16 bases in the middle. This CDR3 contains 16 residues. The CDR3 loop is CASSEFGSAVDYGYTF. The CDR3 DNA follows: TGTGCCAGCAGTGAATTCGGTTCGGCAGTTGACTATGGCTACACCTTC.

The chain links TRBV5-5 to TRBJ1-5; D is ambiguous. Trimming took off 0 bases at V and 9 bases at J, with 19 bases between the two ends. Germline CDR1 is SGHKS and CDR2 is YYEKEE (reference sequence). This CDR3 comprises 16 residues. CDR3 protein: CASSLAPGLRVRPQHF. CDR3 in DNA: TGTGCCAGCAGCTTGGCCCCAGGCCTAAGAGTTAGGCCCCAGCATTTT. Variable domain in full (rest from reference TRBV5-5 and TRBJ1-5): DAGVTQSPTHLIKTRGQQVTLRCSPISGHKSVSWYQQVLGQGPQFIFQYYEKEERGRGNFPDRFSARQFPNYSSELNVNALLLGDSALYLCASSLAPGLRVRPQHFGDGTRLSIL.

This chain connects TRBV29-1 to TRBJ2-7; D unresolved. CDR3 length: 13 amino acids. Germline loops: CDR1 SQVTM, CDR2 ANQGSEA. With 1 base removed from V and 2 bases from J, the gap between germline ends came to 9 bases. Here the CDR3 DNA reads TGCAGCGTTGAAGGACACACAACCTACGAGCAGTACTTC. The encoded protein is CSVEGHTTYEQYF.

This rearrangement joins TRBV6-6 to TRBJ1-2; D is perhaps TRBD1 (6 bases). CDR3 length: 15 amino acids. Germline lookup yields CDR1 MNHNY and CDR2 SVGAGI (reference sequence). Trimming took off 6 bases at V and 0 bases at J, with 14 bases between the two ends. DNA of the CDR3: TGTGCCAGCAGACCCCGGGACACCGCTAACTATGGCTACACCTTC. Protein product: CASRPRDTANYGYTF.

The genes are TRBV2 and TRBJ2-5; D call uncertain. V was pared by 2 bases and J by 1 base, with 8 bases between. The CDR3 length is 14 residues. CDR1 is SNHLY, CDR2 FYNNEI, per germline. Here the CDR3 DNA reads TGTGCCAGCAGTGAAAGGGCGGCCCAAGAGACCCAGTACTTC. Amino acid sequence: CASSERAAQETQYF.

The V gene is TRBV27, the J gene TRBJ1-5; possible D gene TRBD1, 5 bases. Germline V gives CDR1 MNHEY, CDR2 SMNVEV (reference sequence). Between the trimmed V and J ends, which lost 2 bases and 0 bases, there was a span of 8 bases. The CDR3 runs 15 residues. CDR3: CASSLGGNSNQPQHF. The CDR3 coding sequence is TGTGCCAGCAGTTTAGGGGGAAATAGCAATCAGCCCCAGCATTTT.

The gene calls are TRBV19 and TRBJ1-1; maybe TRBD1 (6 bases). V gave up 3 bases and J gave up 5 bases, with 13 bases separating them. Germline CDR1 LNHDA, CDR2 SQIVND (reference sequence). The CDR3 contains 14 residues. The CDR3 coding sequence is TGTGCCAGTAGTATCCGCACACAGGGAACTGAAGCTTTCTTT. Translating it yields CASSIRTQGTEAFF.

This chain connects TRBV5-1 to TRBJ1-6; 10 positions match TRBD1. Germline V gives CDR1 SGHRS, CDR2 YFSETQ. This CDR3 is 16 amino acids long. Germline trimming cut 4 bases from V and 7 bases from J; bases unmatched to any gene: 8. Here the CDR3 DNA reads TGCGCCAGCAGCCTATCCGGGACAGGGGTGAATTCACCCCTCCACTTT. Its translation is CASSLSGTGVNSPLHF.

The V call is TRBV25-1, the J call TRBJ1-3; perhaps TRBD1 as D (5 bases). Germline V lookup: CDR1 MGHDK, CDR2 SYGVNS. V lost 4 bases to trimming and J lost 0 bases, with 13 bases between them. CDR3 length: 16 residues. The CDR3 loop is CASSGADRPSGNTIYF. The CDR3 bases are TGTGCCAGCAGTGGGGCCGACAGACCCTCTGGAAACACCATATATTTT.

The chain has TRBV7-2 and TRBJ1-4; 9 nucleotides match TRBD1. CDR1 SGHTA and CDR2 FQGNSA come from the germline V gene. J gave up 0 bases and V 5 bases, and 7 bases lay outside the gene matches. The CDR3 runs 17 residues. Written as DNA, the CDR3 is TGTGCCAGCAGCCTACAGGGGGCTTTCACAACTAATGAAAAACTGTTTTTT. It specifies CASSLQGAFTTNEKLFF.

The rearrangement links TRBV3-1 (or the pseudogene TRBV3-2) to TRBJ1-3, with unresolved D. Per the germline V gene, CDR1 is LGHDT and CDR2 is YNNKEL (reference sequence). The CDR3 runs to 13 residues. V lost 2 bases to trimming and J lost 4 bases, with 6 bases between them. Here the CDR3 reads CASSQRSGNTIYF. In nucleotides, the CDR3 is TGTGCCAGCAGCCAACGCTCCGGAAACACCATATATTTT.

V and J are TRBV9 and TRBJ1-2; TRBD1 agrees at 8 bases. Trimming at V came to 4 bases and at J to 8 bases, leaving 13 bases not matched to a gene. The CDR3 runs to 15 residues. Germline V gene sequence: CDR1 SGDLS, CDR2 YYNGEE. CDR3 sequence reads: CASSSLSPGQDGYTF. CDR3 coding DNA: TGTGCCAGCAGCTCATTATCTCCGGGACAGGACGGCTACACCTTC.

The chain is built from TRBV5-1 and TRBJ2-3; possible D gene TRBD1, 5 bases. The CDR3 sequence is 16 residues long. V was shortened by 4 bases and J by 3 bases, with 18 bases between the two germline ends. Germline V gene lookup returns CDR1 SGHRS and CDR2 YFSETQ. The CDR3, as DNA: TGCGCCAGCAGCATGGACACGCCTGATGGGACAGATACGCAGTATTTT. Translated, it gives CASSMDTPDGTDTQYF.

The rearrangement links TRBV29-1 to TRBJ2-1; D gene unclear. V was pared by 2 bases and J by 6 bases, with 5 bases between. The CDR3 is made up of 11 amino acids. Germline V gene data show CDR1 as SQVTM and CDR2 as ANQGSEA. The CDR3 region has the DNA TGCAGCGTTGAAAGGACCAATGAGCAGTTCTTC. The encoded protein is CSVERTNEQFF.

The CDR3 spells CASSLPDRGVSGQYF. As DNA, the CDR3 is TGCGCCAGCAGCTTGCCTGATCGCGGAGTTTCAGGGCAGTACTTC. The chain employs TRBV5-1 and TRBJ2-7; D gene ambiguous. The ends were cut back, 1 base at V and 9 bases at J, with 20 bases in the middle. The germline gives CDR1 SGHRS, CDR2 YFSETQ. This CDR3 has 15 residues.